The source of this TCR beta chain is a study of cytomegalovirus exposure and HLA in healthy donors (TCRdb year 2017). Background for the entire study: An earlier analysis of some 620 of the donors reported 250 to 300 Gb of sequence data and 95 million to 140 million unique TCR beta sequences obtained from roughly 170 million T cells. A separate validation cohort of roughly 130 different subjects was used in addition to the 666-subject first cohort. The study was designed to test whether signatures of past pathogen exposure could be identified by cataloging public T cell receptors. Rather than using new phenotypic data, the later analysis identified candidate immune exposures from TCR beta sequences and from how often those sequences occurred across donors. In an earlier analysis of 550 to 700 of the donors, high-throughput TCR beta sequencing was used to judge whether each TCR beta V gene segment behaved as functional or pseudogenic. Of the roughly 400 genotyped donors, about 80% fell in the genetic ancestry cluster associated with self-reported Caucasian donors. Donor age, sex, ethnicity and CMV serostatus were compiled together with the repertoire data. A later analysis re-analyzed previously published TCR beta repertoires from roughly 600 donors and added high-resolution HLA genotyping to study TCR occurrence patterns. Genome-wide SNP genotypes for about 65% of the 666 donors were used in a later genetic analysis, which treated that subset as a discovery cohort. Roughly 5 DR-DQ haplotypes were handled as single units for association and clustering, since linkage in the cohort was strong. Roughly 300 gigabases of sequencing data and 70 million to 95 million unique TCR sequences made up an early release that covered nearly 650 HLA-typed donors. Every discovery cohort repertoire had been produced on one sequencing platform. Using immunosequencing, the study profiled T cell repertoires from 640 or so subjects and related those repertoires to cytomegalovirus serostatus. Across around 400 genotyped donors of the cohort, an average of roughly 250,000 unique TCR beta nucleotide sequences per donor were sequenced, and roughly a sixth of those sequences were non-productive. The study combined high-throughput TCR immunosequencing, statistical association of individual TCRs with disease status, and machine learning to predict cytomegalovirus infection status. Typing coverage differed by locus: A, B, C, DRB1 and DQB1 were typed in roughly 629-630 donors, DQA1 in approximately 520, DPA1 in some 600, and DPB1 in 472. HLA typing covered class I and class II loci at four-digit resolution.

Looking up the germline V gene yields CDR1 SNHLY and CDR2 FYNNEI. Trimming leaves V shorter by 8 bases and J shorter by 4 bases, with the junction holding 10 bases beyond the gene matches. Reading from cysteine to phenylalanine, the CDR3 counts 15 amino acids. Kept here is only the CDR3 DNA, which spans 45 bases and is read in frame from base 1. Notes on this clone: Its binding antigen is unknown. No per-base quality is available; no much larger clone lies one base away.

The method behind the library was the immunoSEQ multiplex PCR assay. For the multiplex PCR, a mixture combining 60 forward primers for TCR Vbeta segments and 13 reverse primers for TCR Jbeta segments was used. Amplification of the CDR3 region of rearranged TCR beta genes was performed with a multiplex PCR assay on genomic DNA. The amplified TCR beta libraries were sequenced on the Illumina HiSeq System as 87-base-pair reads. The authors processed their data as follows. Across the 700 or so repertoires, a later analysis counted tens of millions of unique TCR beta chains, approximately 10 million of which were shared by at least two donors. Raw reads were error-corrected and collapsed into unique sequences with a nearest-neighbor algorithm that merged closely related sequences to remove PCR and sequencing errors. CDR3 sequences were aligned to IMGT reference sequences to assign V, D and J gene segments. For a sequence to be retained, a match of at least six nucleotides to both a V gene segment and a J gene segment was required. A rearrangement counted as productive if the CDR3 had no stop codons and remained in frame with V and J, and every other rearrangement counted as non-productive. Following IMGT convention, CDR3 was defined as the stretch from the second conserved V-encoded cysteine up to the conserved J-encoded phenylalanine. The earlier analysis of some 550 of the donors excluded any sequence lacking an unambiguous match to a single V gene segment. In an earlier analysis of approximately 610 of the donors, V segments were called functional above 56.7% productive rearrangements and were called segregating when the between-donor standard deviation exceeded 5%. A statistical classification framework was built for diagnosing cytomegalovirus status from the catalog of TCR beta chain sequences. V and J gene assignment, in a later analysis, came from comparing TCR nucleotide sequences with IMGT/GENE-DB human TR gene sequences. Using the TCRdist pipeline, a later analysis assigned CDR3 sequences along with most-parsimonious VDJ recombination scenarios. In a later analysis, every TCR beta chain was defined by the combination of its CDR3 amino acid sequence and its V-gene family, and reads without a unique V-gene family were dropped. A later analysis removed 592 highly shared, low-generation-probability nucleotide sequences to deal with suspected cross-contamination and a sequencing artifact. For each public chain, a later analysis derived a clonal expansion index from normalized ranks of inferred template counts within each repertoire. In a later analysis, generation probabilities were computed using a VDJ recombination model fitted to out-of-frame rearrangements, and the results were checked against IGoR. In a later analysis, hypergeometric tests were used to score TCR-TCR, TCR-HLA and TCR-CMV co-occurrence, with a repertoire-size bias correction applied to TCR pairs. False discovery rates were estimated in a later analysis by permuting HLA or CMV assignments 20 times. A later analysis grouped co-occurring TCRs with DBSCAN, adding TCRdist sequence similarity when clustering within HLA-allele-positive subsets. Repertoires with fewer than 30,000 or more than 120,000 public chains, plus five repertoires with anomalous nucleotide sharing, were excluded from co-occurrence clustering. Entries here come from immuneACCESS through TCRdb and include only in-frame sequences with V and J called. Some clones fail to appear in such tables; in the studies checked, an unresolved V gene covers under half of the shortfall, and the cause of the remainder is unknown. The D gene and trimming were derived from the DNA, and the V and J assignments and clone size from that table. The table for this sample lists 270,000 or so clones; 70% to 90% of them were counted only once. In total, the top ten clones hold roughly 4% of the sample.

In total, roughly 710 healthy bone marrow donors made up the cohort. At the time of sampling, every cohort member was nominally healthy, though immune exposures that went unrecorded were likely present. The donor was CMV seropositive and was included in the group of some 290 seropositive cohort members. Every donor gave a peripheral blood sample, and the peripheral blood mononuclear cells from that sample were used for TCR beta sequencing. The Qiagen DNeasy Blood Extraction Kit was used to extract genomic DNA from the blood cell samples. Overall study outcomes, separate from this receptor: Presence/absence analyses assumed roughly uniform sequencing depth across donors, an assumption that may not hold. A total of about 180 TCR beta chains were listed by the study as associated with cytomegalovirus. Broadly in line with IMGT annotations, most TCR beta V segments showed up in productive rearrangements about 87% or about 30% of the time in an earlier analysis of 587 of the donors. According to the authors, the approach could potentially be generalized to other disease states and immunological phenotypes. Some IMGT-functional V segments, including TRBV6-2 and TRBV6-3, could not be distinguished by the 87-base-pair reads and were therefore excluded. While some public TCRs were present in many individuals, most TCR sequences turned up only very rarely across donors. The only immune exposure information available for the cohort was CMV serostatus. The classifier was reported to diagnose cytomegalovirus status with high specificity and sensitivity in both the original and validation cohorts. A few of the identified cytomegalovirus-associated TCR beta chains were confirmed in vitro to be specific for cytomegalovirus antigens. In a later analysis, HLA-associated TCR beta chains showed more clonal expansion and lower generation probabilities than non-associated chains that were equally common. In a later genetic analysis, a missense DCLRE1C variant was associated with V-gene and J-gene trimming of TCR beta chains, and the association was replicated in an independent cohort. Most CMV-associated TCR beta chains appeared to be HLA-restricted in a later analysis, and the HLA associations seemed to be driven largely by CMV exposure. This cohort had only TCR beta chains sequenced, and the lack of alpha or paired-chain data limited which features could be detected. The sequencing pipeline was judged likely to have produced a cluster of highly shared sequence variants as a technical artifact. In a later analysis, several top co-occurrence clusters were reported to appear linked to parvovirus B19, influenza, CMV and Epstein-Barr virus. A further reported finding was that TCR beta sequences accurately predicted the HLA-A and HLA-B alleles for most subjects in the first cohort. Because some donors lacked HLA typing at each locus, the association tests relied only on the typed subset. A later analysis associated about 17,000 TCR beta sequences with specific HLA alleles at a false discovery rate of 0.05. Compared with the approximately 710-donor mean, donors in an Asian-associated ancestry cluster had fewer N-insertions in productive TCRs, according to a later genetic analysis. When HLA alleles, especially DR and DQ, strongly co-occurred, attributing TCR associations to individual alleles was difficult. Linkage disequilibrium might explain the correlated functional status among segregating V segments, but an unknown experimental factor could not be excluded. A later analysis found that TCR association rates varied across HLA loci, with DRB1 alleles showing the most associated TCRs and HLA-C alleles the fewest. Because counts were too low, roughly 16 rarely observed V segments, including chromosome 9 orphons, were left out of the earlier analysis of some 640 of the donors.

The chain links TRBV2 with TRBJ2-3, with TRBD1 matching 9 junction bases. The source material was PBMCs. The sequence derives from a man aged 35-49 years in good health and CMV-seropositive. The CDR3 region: CASALQGAGADTQYF. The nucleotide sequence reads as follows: TGTGCCAGCGCACTACAGGGGGCGGGTGCAGATACGCAGTATTTT.